A single sample is the source of the 26 T cell receptor beta chains below, sequenced in a study of OX40 agonist ivuxolimab in advanced cancers. Library construction relied on the immunoSEQ multiplex PCR assay. Here the immuneACCESS table is served through TCRdb, limited to in-frame sequences with V and J called. Missing clones are a known gap in these copies; in checked studies unresolved V genes cover under half, and the rest lacks a known reason. For this sample there are fewer than 90,000 clones; 93% appear just once. Less than 7% of the sample is taken by the ten largest. Sequencing was performed on CD4+ or CD8+ T cells sorted from blood, taken in a trial of the OX40 agonist ivuxolimab. These receptors were taken from an adult with an advanced solid tumor such as melanoma, head and neck, liver or kidney cancer.

This clone appeared a single time. In DNA, the CDR3 is TGCGCCAGCAGCCTAGACAGGGGGCCGTCCTATGGCTACACCTTC. It encodes CASSLDRGPSYGYTF. This chain links TRBV5-1 with TRBJ1-2, with 10 bases matching TRBD1. CDR1 is SGHRS, CDR2 YFSETQ, per germline. J lost 4 bases, V lost 4 bases, and 7 bases had no gene match. The CDR3 extends over 15 amino acids.

The CDR3 loop is CASSLQGAWATDTQYF. The CDR3 DNA follows: TGTGCCAGCAGCTTGCAGGGGGCGTGGGCCACAGATACGCAGTATTTT. The V call is TRBV5-6, the J call TRBJ2-3, with TRBD1 identical over 8 bases. The germline gives CDR1 SGHDT, CDR2 YYEEEE. CDR3 length: 16 amino acids. The junction had 6 bases not matched to a gene; V was cut back by 1 base and J by 2 bases. The full variable domain, in which reference TRBV5-6 and TRBJ2-3 provide the parts outside the CDR3, is DAGVTQSPTHLIKTRGQQVTLRCSPKSGHDTVSWYQQALGQGPQFIFQYYEEEERQRGNFPDRFSGHQFPNYSSELNVNALLLGDSALYLCASSLQGAWATDTQYFGPGTRLTVL.

The table lists this clone with a count of one. The chain combines TRBV27 with TRBJ2-7; the match to TRBD1 covers 9 bases. The CDR3 extends over 14 amino acids. Germline lookup yields CDR1 MNHEY and CDR2 SMNVEV (reference sequence). Trimming took 4 bases from V and 7 from J; bases not matched to a gene: 8. This CDR3 reads CASSWGDRVREQYF. In DNA form, the CDR3 reads TGTGCCAGCAGTTGGGGGGACAGGGTGCGGGAGCAGTACTTC.

The chain joins TRBV11-2 to TRBJ2-1; 7 bases are shared with TRBD2. CDR3 size: 14 residues. V dropped 2 bases and J dropped 5; count of bases not matched to a gene: 3. Germline CDR1 is SGHAT and CDR2 is FQNNGV. This CDR3 reads CASSLYSGDNEQFF. The CDR3 DNA sequence: TGTGCCAGCAGCTTATACAGCGGGGACAATGAGCAGTTCTTC.

This rearrangement joins TRBV20-1 to TRBJ2-1; D perhaps matches TRBD2 (5 bases). The germline gives CDR1 DFQATT, CDR2 SNEGSKA (reference sequence). Trimming took off 7 bases at V and 9 bases at J, with 13 bases between the two ends. The CDR3 runs 11 residues. The CDR3 DNA reads as TGCAGTGTAGTGATGGGAGTTGAGCAGTTCTTC. Its protein product is CSVVMGVEQFF.

This CDR3 is CASSFIPGGSDTQYF. CDR3 bases: TGTGCCAGCAGTTTTATCCCTGGAGGTTCAGATACGCAGTATTTT. This chain links TRBV27 with TRBJ2-3; D may be TRBD2 (5 bases). Trimming removed 3 bases from V and 4 bases from J, with 14 bases in between. This CDR3 has 15 amino acids. Germline values: CDR1 MNHEY, CDR2 SMNVEV (reference sequence).

The chain links TRBV9 to TRBJ1-5, with D unclear. Trimming took off 3 bases at V and 0 bases at J, with 10 bases between the two ends. The CDR3 consists of 15 residues. CDR1 is SGDLS, CDR2 YYNGEE, per germline. The chain's CDR3 is CASSGQDYSNQPQHF. The CDR3 DNA reads as TGTGCCAGCAGCGGACAAGATTATAGCAATCAGCCCCAGCATTTT.

The gene calls are TRBV21-1 and TRBJ2-7; TRBD1 is the table's D call, not checked against the DNA. TRBV21-1 represents a pseudogene. The CDR3 runs to 19 residues. The CDR3 coding sequence is TGTGCCAGCAGCAGCTTAGTGTATACCGGGGGACAGGGGGCCTACGAGCAGTACTTC. Protein sequence: CASSSLVYTGGQGAYEQYF.

V usage is TRBV9 and J usage is TRBJ2-7; either TRBD1 or TRBD2 may supply D (5 bases each). V lost 4 bases to trimming and J lost 5 bases, with 13 bases between them. The CDR3 sequence is 13 residues long. CDR1 and CDR2 (germline): SGDLS, YYNGEE. CDR3 nucleotides: TGTGCCAGCAGCAATCAGGGAGCGGACGAGCAGTACTTC. It translates to CASSNQGADEQYF.

The chain uses TRBV5-6 and TRBJ2-7; 7 bases are shared with TRBD1. With 0 bases clipped from V and 3 bases from J, the junction kept 6 bases outside the gene matches. CDR1 and CDR2 (germline): SGHDT, YYEEEE. The CDR3 is 15 residues long. In nucleotides, the CDR3 is TGTGCCAGCAGCTTGGCCGGGACAGAGTACTACGAGCAGTACTTC. Translating it yields CASSLAGTEYYEQYF. The full variable domain, in which reference TRBV5-6 and TRBJ2-7 provide the parts outside the CDR3, is DAGVTQSPTHLIKTRGQQVTLRCSPKSGHDTVSWYQQALGQGPQFIFQYYEEEERQRGNFPDRFSGHQFPNYSSELNVNALLLGDSALYLCASSLAGTEYYEQYFGPGTRLTVT.

The V and J genes are TRBV6-6 and TRBJ2-2, with 10 bases identical to TRBD2. The ends lost 7 bases at V and 5 bases at J; junction bases unmatched: 10. The CDR3 spans 16 residues. CDR1 is MNHNY, CDR2 SVGAGI, per germline (reference sequence). This chain's CDR3 is CASTKDATSGTGELFF. The CDR3 DNA reads as TGTGCCAGCACCAAGGATGCGACTAGCGGGACCGGGGAGCTGTTTTTT.

The rearrangement links TRBV6-1 to TRBJ2-5; the D call may be TRBD1 or TRBD2 (6 bases each). Trimming cost V 7 bases and J 5 bases, with 14 bases left between them. The CDR3 is made up of 13 amino acids. The germline CDR1 and CDR2 sequences are MNHNS and SASEGT. The CDR3, as DNA: TGTGCCAGCAACCCAAGGGGGGTGGAGACCCAGTACTTC. This translates into CASNPRGVETQYF.

V gene TRBV5-1 combines with J gene TRBJ2-1; maybe TRBD2 (5 bases). V lost 0 bases and J lost 3, with 13 bases in between. CDR1 SGHRS and CDR2 YFSETQ come from the germline V gene. The CDR3 sequence is 16 residues long. The DNA of the CDR3 is TGCGCCAGCAGCTTGGGAACCCGGGAATACTACAATGAGCAGTTCTTC. Its protein is CASSLGTREYYNEQFF.

This clone was observed a single time. V usage is TRBV2 and J usage is TRBJ1-1; D uncertain. Trimming removed 9 bases at V and 3 bases at J, with 14 bases between. The CDR3 length is 13 residues. Germline V gene lookup returns CDR1 SNHLY and CDR2 FYNNEI. The CDR3 DNA sequence: TGTGCCAGAGCGGCCGCCAATTACACTGAAGCTTTCTTT. This sequence encodes CARAAANYTEAFF.

Concerning this clone itself: One end of the junction does not line up with germline, which may come from a read error. This chain joins TRBV28 and TRBJ1-2, with a weak D call TRBD1 (5 bases). Germline assignment: CDR1 MDHEN and CDR2 SYDVKM. The CDR3 extends over 11 amino acids. The CDR3 bases are TGTGCCAGCAGTACCGGGACCGCCGTATCCTTC. This sequence encodes CASSTGTAVSF.

The chain couples TRBV4-1 to TRBJ2-7; 9 positions match TRBD1. Per the germline V gene, CDR1 is MGHRA and CDR2 is YSYEKL. The length of the CDR3 is 16 residues. V lost 3 bases and J lost 1; bases outside the gene matches: 7. CDR3 sequence: CASSQDPGTGSYEQYF. The CDR3 coding sequence is TGCGCCAGCAGCCAGGATCCCGGGACAGGGTCCTACGAGCAGTACTTC.

This sequence joins TRBV5-1 and TRBJ2-7; 9 bases line up with TRBD1. This CDR3 is built from 15 residues. Trimming removed 5 bases from V and 8 bases from J; junction bases left unmatched: 14. The V gene's germline CDR1 is SGHRS and CDR2 YFSETQ. Here the CDR3 reads CASSSLPGQGYQQYF. The DNA of the CDR3 is TGCGCCAGCAGTTCTCTACCGGGACAGGGTTATCAGCAGTACTTC. Filled out from reference TRBV5-1 and TRBJ2-7, the complete variable domain reads KAGVTQTPRYLIKTRGQQVTLSCSPISGHRSVSWYQQTPGQGLQFLFEYFSETQRNKGNFPGRFSGRQFSNSRSEMNVSTLELGDSALYLCASSSLPGQGYQQYFGPGTRLTVT.

The chain recombines TRBV10-3 with TRBJ2-1; D possibly corresponds to TRBD2 (6 bases). V gave up 2 bases and J gave up 8 bases, with 13 bases separating them. Germline assignment: CDR1 ENHRY and CDR2 SYGVKD. This CDR3 comprises 14 residues. CDR3 coding DNA: TGTGCCATCAGTGAGGCCGGGAGATCGTATGAGCAGTTCTTC. It codes for CAISEAGRSYEQFF.

V gene TRBV19 combines with J gene TRBJ2-3; possible D gene TRBD2, 7 bases. This CDR3 comprises 18 residues. V lost 3 bases to trimming and J lost 0 bases, with 19 bases between them. Germline-derived CDR1 and CDR2 are LNHDA and SQIVND (reference sequence). The CDR3 protein is CASSIGGRSRFSTDTQYF. The CDR3 region has the DNA TGTGCCAGTAGTATCGGGGGGCGTTCCAGATTTAGCACAGATACGCAGTATTTT.

The chain employs TRBV28 and TRBJ1-2, with 7 bases aligning to TRBD1. The J segment lost 2 bases and the V segment lost 5 bases, leaving 5 bases of the junction unmatched. CDR3 length: 14 residues. Germline V gives CDR1 MDHEN, CDR2 SYDVKM. The CDR3 sequence: CASSQAGQNYGYTF. CDR3 coding DNA: TGTGCCAGCAGTCAGGCGGGACAGAACTATGGCTACACCTTC.

The chain carries TRBV15 and TRBJ2-1, with D uncertain. The germline V and J ends were trimmed by 4 bases and 7 bases, with 8 bases remaining between them. This CDR3 is built from 12 residues. Germline CDR1 and CDR2: LNHNV and YYDKDF (reference sequence). The DNA for the CDR3 is TGTGCCACCAGCATCATAGGAAATGAGCAGTTCTTC. It translates to CATSIIGNEQFF.

The CDR3 bases are TGCGCCAGCAGCCTAGTTCCAGATACGCAGTATTTT. It yields the protein CASSLVPDTQYF. The chain combines TRBV5-1 with TRBJ2-3, with D unclear. Trimming left V 4 bases short and J 4 bases short, with 7 bases between. CDR1 and CDR2 from the germline V gene are SGHRS and YFSETQ. The CDR3 contains 12 residues.

CDR3 residues: CASSELLSGSGYGYTF. The CDR3 coding sequence is TGTGCCAGCAGTGAACTGTTGTCAGGGTCGGGCTATGGCTACACCTTC. The V gene is TRBV2, the J gene TRBJ1-2; weak D call: TRBD1 (5 bases). Trimming took off 2 bases at V and 4 bases at J, with 17 bases between the two ends. The CDR3 consists of 16 residues. Germline V gene lookup returns CDR1 SNHLY and CDR2 FYNNEI.

This clone was seen just once. This chain links TRBV7-6 with TRBJ2-2; D not resolved. V was clipped by 5 bases and J by 6 bases, with 13 bases between them. CDR1 is SGHVS, CDR2 FNYEAQ, per germline. This CDR3 comprises 14 residues. The CDR3 reads CASSKVVGAGELFF. CDR3 DNA: TGTGCCAGCAGCAAGGTCGTCGGCGCCGGGGAGCTGTTTTTT.

The V and J genes are TRBV7-2 and TRBJ2-7; 13 nucleotides line up with TRBD2. The CDR3 contains 15 residues. CDR1 is SGHTA and CDR2 is FQGNSA in the germline V gene. Trimming took 5 bases from V and 4 from J; bases not matched to a gene: 5. DNA of the CDR3: TGTGCCAGCAGCCAAGGGACTAGCGGGAAGTACGAGCAGTACTTC. This encodes CASSQGTSGKYEQYF.

The chain uses TRBV10-3 and TRBJ1-2; the D gene is possibly TRBD1 (6 bases). CDR3 size: 14 residues. With 2 bases removed from V and 4 bases from J, the gap between germline ends came to 11 bases. Germline V gene data show CDR1 as ENHRY and CDR2 as SYGVKD. The CDR3 loop is CAISEPGTTYGYTF. The CDR3 DNA is TGTGCCATCAGTGAGCCCGGGACAACCTATGGCTACACCTTC.